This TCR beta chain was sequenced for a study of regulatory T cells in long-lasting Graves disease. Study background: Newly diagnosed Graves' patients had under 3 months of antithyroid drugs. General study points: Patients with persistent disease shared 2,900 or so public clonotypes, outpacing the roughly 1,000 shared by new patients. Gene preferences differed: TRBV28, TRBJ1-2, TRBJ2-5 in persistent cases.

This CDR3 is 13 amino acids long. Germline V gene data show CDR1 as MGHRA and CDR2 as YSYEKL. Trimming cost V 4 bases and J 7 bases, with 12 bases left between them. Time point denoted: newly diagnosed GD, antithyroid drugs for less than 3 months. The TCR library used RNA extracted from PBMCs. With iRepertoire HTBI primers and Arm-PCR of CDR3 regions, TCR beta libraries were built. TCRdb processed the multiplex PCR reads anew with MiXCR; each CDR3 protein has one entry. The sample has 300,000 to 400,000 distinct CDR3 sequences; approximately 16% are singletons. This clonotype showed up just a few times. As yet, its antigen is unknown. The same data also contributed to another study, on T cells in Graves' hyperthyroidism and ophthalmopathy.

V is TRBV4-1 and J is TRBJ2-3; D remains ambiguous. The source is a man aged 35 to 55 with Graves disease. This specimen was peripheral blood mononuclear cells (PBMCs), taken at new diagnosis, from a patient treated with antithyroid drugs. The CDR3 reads CASSPRRGNTQYF. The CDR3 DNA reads TGCGCCAGCAGCCCTAGGCGAGGAAATACGCAGTATTTT.